The 19 T cell receptor beta chains given below trace back to one sample, sequenced in a study of blood T cell repertoires in COVID-19. The data were produced by immunoSEQ multiplex PCR, yet TCRdb's version contains in-frame clones alone and is incomplete. There are 200,000 to 250,000 clones in the sample; more than 70% occur only once, and about 7.7% lies in the top ten. Material for sequencing was PBMCs or T cells enriched from blood (not recorded which). The receptors were sampled from a woman between 35 and 50 years old with acute COVID-19.

This clone was seen once. This chain uses TRBV18 with TRBJ1-1; D might be TRBD1 (5 bases). The CDR3 covers 13 residues. Germline V gene sequence: CDR1 KGHSH, CDR2 LQKENI. Trimming shortened V by 4 bases and J by 8 bases, and 14 bases separated the two germline ends. CDR3 sequence reads: CASSLGGGGEAFF. The CDR3 DNA sequence: TGTGCCAGCTCACTCGGGGGGGGAGGCGAAGCTTTCTTT.

The rearrangement links TRBV7-9 to TRBJ2-2; perhaps TRBD2 as D (6 bases). Germline CDR1 SEHNR, CDR2 FQNEAQ (reference sequence). The CDR3 is 17 residues long. Trimming cost V 0 bases and J 4 bases, with 15 bases left between them. The CDR3 sequence: CASSLALQGGVTGELFF. The CDR3, as DNA: TGTGCCAGCAGCTTAGCTCTGCAGGGCGGGGTCACCGGGGAGCTGTTTTTT.

The genes are TRBV5-8 and TRBJ1-5; tentative D call: TRBD1 (5 bases). The CDR3 is made up of 17 amino acids. Trimming shortened V by 1 base and J by 1 base, and 15 bases separated the two germline ends. CDR1 is SGHTS and CDR2 is YDEGEE in the germline V gene. CDR3 sequence (DNA): TGTGCCAGCAGCTTGCCCGGGGGAATGGGCAGCAATCAGCCCCAGCATTTT. Translating gives CASSLPGGMGSNQPQHF.

The chain has TRBV5-4 and TRBJ2-1; 14 nucleotides agree with TRBD2. From germline, CDR1 is SGHNT and CDR2 YYREEE (reference sequence). Unmatched junction bases numbered 9, after V lost 4 bases and J lost 12 bases. This CDR3 region has 15 residues. In DNA form, the CDR3 reads TGTGCCAGCAGCGAGGGACTAGCGGGAGATCAGTGGCAGTTCTTC. It specifies CASSEGLAGDQWQFF.

The rearrangement links TRBV18 to TRBJ1-4, with D perhaps matching TRBD1 (5 bases). Germline-derived CDR1 and CDR2 are KGHSH and LQKENI. The V and J ends lost 3 bases and 0 bases respectively, with 5 bases between them. The CDR3 extends over 14 amino acids. CDR3 region: CASSPTATNEKLFF. The CDR3 nucleotides read TGTGCCAGCTCACCGACAGCAACTAATGAAAAACTGTTTTTT.

CDR3 protein: CSVKGLAGGAVGELFF. CDR3 in DNA: TGCAGCGTGAAGGGACTAGCGGGGGGTGCTGTCGGGGAGCTGTTTTTT. This chain connects TRBV29-1 to TRBJ2-2; 15 nucleotides align to TRBD2. Trimming at V came to 6 bases and at J to 7 bases, leaving 9 bases not matched to a gene. The length of the CDR3 is 16 residues. Germline CDR1 reads SQVTM; CDR2 reads ANQGSEA.

The chain links TRBV2 to TRBJ1-1, with 7 bases identical to TRBD1. The V and J ends lost 0 bases and 1 base, in that order; junction bases with no gene match: 14. CDR3 length: 19 residues. The germline V gene has CDR1 SNHLY and CDR2 FYNNEI. CDR3 in DNA: TGTGCCAGCAGTGAAGCGCTTCTGGGGGCAGGGGGAACGAACACTGAAGCTTTCTTT. Amino acid sequence: CASSEALLGAGGTNTEAFF.

The chain employs TRBV5-1 and TRBJ1-4; the D is unclear. Per germline, CDR1 SGHRS and CDR2 YFSETQ. Trimming took off 4 bases at V and 5 bases at J, with 9 bases between the two ends. The length of the CDR3 is 13 residues. The CDR3 sequence is CASSPPGNEKLFF. The CDR3 nucleotides are TGCGCCAGCAGCCCCCCAGGCAATGAAAAACTGTTTTTT.

The V and J genes are TRBV19 and TRBJ2-3; TRBD2 matches at 11 bases. J was trimmed by 4 bases and V by 2 bases; bases with no gene match: 8. CDR1 and CDR2 from the germline V gene are LNHDA and SQIVND (reference sequence). The CDR3 consists of 17 residues. This CDR3 reads CASSITGTSGGSDTQYF. DNA for the CDR3: TGTGCCAGTAGTATAACGGGGACTAGCGGCGGATCAGATACGCAGTATTTT.

This chain links TRBV3-1 (or the pseudogene TRBV3-2) with TRBJ2-1, with TRBD2 as a possible D gene (7 bases). The V gene's germline CDR1 is LGHDT and CDR2 YNNKEL (reference sequence). The V and J ends lost 0 bases and 14 bases respectively, with 11 bases between them. This CDR3 region has 12 residues. CDR3 sequence reads: CASSQDSGGKFF. Here the CDR3 DNA reads TGTGCCAGCAGCCAAGATTCGGGGGGCAAGTTCTTC.

In its sample, this clone was seen a few times. This rearrangement joins TRBV4-3 to TRBJ2-2; D not resolved. Between the trimmed V and J ends, which lost 6 bases and 2 bases, there was a span of 10 bases. The CDR3 has 14 amino acids. Germline V gene sequence: CDR1 LGHNA, CDR2 YSLEER. CDR3: CASSPSINTGELFF. The DNA for the CDR3 is TGCGCCAGCAGTCCAAGCATCAACACCGGGGAGCTGTTTTTT.

The J gene is TRBJ2-6, the V gene TRBV15; D perhaps matches TRBD1 (6 bases). Deletions cut 5 bases from V and 0 bases from J, with 8 bases between. Germline V gives CDR1 LNHNV, CDR2 YYDKDF (reference sequence). CDR3 length: 15 residues. CDR3 DNA sequence: TGTGCCACCAGCCTGGACAGCTCTGGGGCCAACGTCCTGACTTTC. The encoded protein is CATSLDSSGANVLTF.

Concerning this clone itself: One junction end does not reproduce the germline sequence, and a read error may be involved. CDR3 in amino acids: CASSLGIGQRSQETQYF. Here the CDR3 DNA reads TGTGCTAGCAGCTTAGGAATTGGGCAGAGATCCCAAGAGACCCAGTACTTC. The chain couples TRBV7-7 to TRBJ2-5; D is uncertain. This CDR3 region has 17 residues. The germline V gene encodes CDR1 SSHAT and CDR2 FNYEAQ (reference sequence).

The genes are TRBV27 and TRBJ1-1; D is undetermined. Germline V lookup: CDR1 MNHEY, CDR2 SMNVEV (reference sequence). The CDR3 has 14 residues. V was pared by 4 bases and J by 1 base, with 10 bases between. CDR3 loop: CASSSWRENTEAFF. CDR3 sequence (DNA): TGTGCCAGCAGTTCCTGGAGAGAGAACACTGAAGCTTTCTTT.

The gene calls are TRBV3-1 (or the pseudogene TRBV3-2) and TRBJ1-3; D call uncertain. This CDR3 region has 14 residues. Trimming left V 1 base short and J 2 bases short, with 6 bases between. CDR1 LGHDT and CDR2 YNNKEL come from the germline V gene (reference sequence). CDR3 loop: CASSQGVTGNTIYF. DNA for the CDR3: TGTGCCAGCAGCCAAGGAGTTACTGGAAACACCATATATTTT.

The chain employs TRBV28 and TRBJ1-1, with unresolved D. The CDR3 sequence is 12 residues long. The germline V and J ends were trimmed by 4 bases and 1 base, with 4 bases remaining between them. The germline gives CDR1 MDHEN, CDR2 SYDVKM. Here the CDR3 DNA reads TGTGCCAGCAGTTCTCCGAACACTGAAGCTTTCTTT. Protein sequence: CASSSPNTEAFF.

This chain joins TRBV2 and TRBJ1-1; the D gene is possibly TRBD1 (5 bases). Between the trimmed V and J ends, which lost 6 bases and 2 bases, there was a span of 10 bases. The germline V gene encodes CDR1 SNHLY and CDR2 FYNNEI. The CDR3 contains 13 residues. The CDR3 here is CASRDDSNTEAFF. The CDR3 DNA reads as TGTGCCAGCAGGGATGACAGTAACACTGAAGCTTTCTTT. The full variable domain, rest sourced from reference TRBV2 and TRBJ1-1, is EPEVTQTPSHQVTQMGQEVILRCVPISNHLYFYWYRQILGQKVEFLVSFYNNEISEKSEIFDDQFSVERPDGSNFTLKIRSTKLEDSAMYFCASRDDSNTEAFFGQGTRLTVV.

The chain links TRBV12-3 or TRBV12-4 to TRBJ2-3; possible D gene TRBD2, 6 bases. The CDR3 sequence is 13 residues long. The germline V and J ends were trimmed by 7 bases and 2 bases, with 10 bases remaining between them. This CDR3 is CASTGLLTDTQYF. CDR3 coding DNA: TGTGCCAGCACCGGACTACTCACAGATACGCAGTATTTT.

The sample holds a few counts of this clone. J is TRBJ2-7 and V is TRBV3-1 (or the pseudogene TRBV3-2); no reliable D call. Trimming left V 0 bases short and J 6 bases short, with 15 bases between. CDR1 and CDR2 (germline): LGHDT, YNNKEL (reference sequence). This CDR3 region has 15 residues. CDR3 residues: CASSQDLSPVGEQYF. DNA of the CDR3: TGTGCCAGCAGCCAAGATTTAAGTCCGGTTGGCGAGCAGTACTTC.